This T cell receptor (beta chain) was captured in a study of human T cells and chemical hapten exposure. General study findings and limits: Patch test score was positively correlated with the counts of PT1 expanded TCRs.

As to time point: pre-sensitization, week 0. Treatment given: therapeutic diphenylcyclopropenone sensitization with weekly scalp DPC. Each donor was an alopecia patient between 18 and 70 years of age who qualified for DPC. This clonotype was detected many times. Its matching antigen is unknown. Germline loops: CDR1 SGHDN, CDR2 FVKESK. CDR3 length: 16 residues. Trimming took 3 bases from V and 7 from J; bases not matched to a gene: 7. As handled by the study authors: Per sample, the median was about 95,000 TCRs, with values from about 22,000 to 700,000. Via MiXCR, TCRdb re-called the RACE reads, giving one row per CDR3 protein. For this entry, the V and J calls and clone size follow TCRdb and not the study's own pipeline. Found here are approximately 60,000 distinct CDR3 sequences, roughly 12% of them singletons; the top ten hold 4%.

This receptor was obtained from a woman aged 40 to 50 with alopecia areata. Some clones in this sample may be carry-over from other donors' samples. This chain connects TRBV14 to TRBJ2-2; 11 nucleotides line up with TRBD2. The starting material was whole blood, obtained in connection with sensitization to the hapten diphenylcyclopropenone (DPC). This chain's CDR3 is CASSQVTSGSFGELFF. In DNA form, the CDR3 reads TGTGCCAGCAGCCAGGTCACTAGCGGGAGTTTCGGGGAGCTGTTTTTT.